The rows below give T cell receptor beta chains drawn from one sample of a study of blood T cells in healthy people across ages. One entry per CDR3 protein results from TCRdb running MiXCR on the 5' RACE reads. This table holds about 1.5 million distinct CDR3 sequences, 40% to 50% found once. The sequenced material came from blood. These receptors were collected from a woman under 30 in good health. CDR3s include the opening cysteine and the closing phenylalanine or tryptophan. The D gene is left open where the match is weak. Size is stated for part of the rows, as once, few or many counts, or as a class when the clone is expanded.

v_call: TRBV11-2; d_call: .; clone_size: many; j_call: TRBJ2-5; cdr3_aa: CASSGWTLMGAQYF; cdr3_nt: TGTGCCAGCAGCGGCTGGACACTCATGGGGGCCCAGTACTTC
v_call: TRBV5-1; d_call: TRBD1; clone_size: .; j_call: TRBJ2-3; cdr3_aa: CASSLTGGAVVDTQYF; cdr3_nt: TGCGCCAGCAGCCTGACAGGGGGCGCAGTTGTGGATACGCAGTATTTT
v_call: TRBV7-2; d_call: .; clone_size: .; j_call: TRBJ1-1; cdr3_aa: CASSSADRGTEAFF; cdr3_nt: TGTGCCAGCAGCTCGGCGGACAGAGGGACTGAAGCTTTCTTT
v_call: TRBV21-1; d_call: .; clone_size: .; j_call: TRBJ2-7; cdr3_aa: CASIFGGAYEQYF; cdr3_nt: TGTGCCAGCATCTTCGGGGGGGCCTACGAGCAGTACTTC
v_call: TRBV4-2; d_call: .; clone_size: few; j_call: TRBJ1-1; cdr3_aa: CASSQDLTEPMNTEAFF; cdr3_nt: TGTGCCAGCAGCCAAGATCTGACAGAGCCCATGAACACTGAAGCTTTCTTT
v_call: TRBV5-5; d_call: TRBD2; clone_size: .; j_call: TRBJ2-5; cdr3_aa: CASSGGGRAIQETQYF; cdr3_nt: TGTGCCAGCAGCGGGGGGGGACGAGCGATCCAAGAGACCCAGTACTTC
v_call: TRBV4-2; d_call: .; clone_size: .; j_call: TRBJ1-1; cdr3_aa: CASSQDSDTEAFF; cdr3_nt: TGTGCCAGCAGCCAAGATTCGGACACTGAAGCTTTCTTT
v_call: TRBV7-9; d_call: .; clone_size: .; j_call: TRBJ2-7; cdr3_aa: CASSLEGPSSYEQYF; cdr3_nt: TGTGCCAGCAGCTTAGAGGGACCCAGCTCCTACGAGCAGTACTTC
v_call: TRBV6-5; d_call: .; clone_size: .; j_call: TRBJ1-4; cdr3_aa: CASSYSGAKLFF; cdr3_nt: TGTGCCAGCAGTTACTCAGGGGCAAAACTGTTTTTT
v_call: TRBV20-1; d_call: .; clone_size: .; j_call: TRBJ2-5; cdr3_aa: CSAGRARGSYNEQYF; cdr3_nt: TGCAGTGCTGGGCGGGCTCGGGGCTCCTACAATGAGCAGTACTTC
v_call: TRBV6-6; d_call: .; clone_size: .; j_call: TRBJ2-3; cdr3_aa: CASSSLRGATNTQYF; cdr3_nt: TGTGCCAGCAGCTCCCTCCGCGGAGCCACAAATACGCAGTATTTT
v_call: TRBV11-2; d_call: .; clone_size: few; j_call: TRBJ1-2; cdr3_aa: CASSSYVGGYTF; cdr3_nt: TGTGCCAGCAGCTCCTACGTGGGGGGCTACACCTTC
v_call: TRBV6-2/TRBV6-3; d_call: .; clone_size: .; j_call: TRBJ2-2; cdr3_aa: CASSQPGLATGELFF; cdr3_nt: TGTGCCAGCTCTCAGCCGGGACTTGCCACCGGGGAGCTGTTTTTT
v_call: TRBV6-1; d_call: .; clone_size: .; j_call: TRBJ1-6; cdr3_aa: CASSEFSNSPLHF; cdr3_nt: TGTGCCAGCAGTGAATTCAGCAATTCACCCCTCCACTTT
v_call: TRBV29-1; d_call: TRBD1; clone_size: .; j_call: TRBJ2-7; cdr3_aa: CSVEDLTGGNNEQYF; cdr3_nt: TGCAGCGTTGAAGATCTCACAGGGGGCAACAATGAGCAGTACTTC
v_call: TRBV27; d_call: TRBD2; clone_size: many; j_call: TRBJ2-3; cdr3_aa: CASSRLADTDTQYF; cdr3_nt: TGTGCCAGCAGCCGACTAGCGGACACAGATACGCAGTATTTT
v_call: TRBV6-5; d_call: TRBD1; clone_size: .; j_call: TRBJ1-2; cdr3_aa: CASSYSPGTGGMNYGYTF; cdr3_nt: TGTGCCAGCAGTTACTCCCCCGGGACAGGGGGCATGAACTATGGCTACACCTTC
v_call: TRBV6-5; d_call: TRBD1; clone_size: .; j_call: TRBJ2-5; cdr3_aa: CASSPSGTAQETQYF; cdr3_nt: TGTGCCAGCAGTCCCTCCGGGACAGCCCAAGAGACCCAGTACTTC
v_call: TRBV2; d_call: .; clone_size: few; j_call: TRBJ2-1; cdr3_aa: CASSERPPATSNNEQFF; cdr3_nt: TGTGCCAGCAGTGAAAGGCCACCAGCAACCTCGAACAATGAGCAGTTCTTC
v_call: TRBV20-1; d_call: TRBD2; clone_size: few; j_call: TRBJ2-7; cdr3_aa: CSARGLAGESEQYF; cdr3_nt: TGCAGTGCTAGGGGACTAGCGGGGGAGAGCGAGCAGTACTTC
v_call: TRBV6-1; d_call: .; clone_size: many; j_call: TRBJ2-1; cdr3_aa: CATGGLVEQFF; cdr3_nt: TGTGCCACCGGGGGACTGGTTGAGCAGTTCTTC
v_call: TRBV4-2; d_call: TRBD2; clone_size: .; j_call: TRBJ2-3; cdr3_aa: CASSQDGTRASGVTDTQYF; cdr3_nt: TGTGCCAGCAGCCAAGACGGGACGCGGGCTAGCGGAGTCACAGATACGCAGTATTTT
v_call: TRBV20-1; d_call: .; clone_size: few; j_call: TRBJ1-4; cdr3_aa: CSASGEKLFF; cdr3_nt: TGCAGTGCTAGTGGTGAAAAACTGTTTTTT
v_call: TRBV3-1; d_call: .; clone_size: .; j_call: TRBJ2-1; cdr3_aa: CASSWASENEQFF; cdr3_nt: TGTGCCAGCAGCTGGGCTAGCGAGAATGAGCAGTTCTTC
v_call: TRBV29-1; d_call: .; clone_size: few; j_call: TRBJ2-3; cdr3_aa: CSVEVQRGTQYF; cdr3_nt: TGCAGCGTTGAAGTTCAGAGAGGGACGCAGTATTTT
v_call: TRBV20-1; d_call: TRBD1; clone_size: .; j_call: TRBJ1-1; cdr3_aa: CSARDPGQGGEAFF; cdr3_nt: TGCAGTGCTAGAGACCCTGGACAGGGAGGTGAAGCTTTCTTT
v_call: TRBV10-3; d_call: .; clone_size: few; j_call: TRBJ1-5; cdr3_aa: CASRDNNQPQHF; cdr3_nt: TGTGCCAGCCGGGACAACAATCAGCCCCAGCATTTT
v_call: TRBV21-1; d_call: .; clone_size: few; j_call: TRBJ2-4; cdr3_aa: CASSPRCFEEQYF; cdr3_nt: TGTGCCAGCAGCCCCCGGTGTTTCGAGGAGCAGTACTTC
v_call: TRBV9; d_call: .; clone_size: few; j_call: TRBJ1-2; cdr3_aa: CASSVVWSENYGYTF; cdr3_nt: TGTGCCAGCAGCGTAGTATGGTCGGAAAACTATGGCTACACCTTC
v_call: TRBV30; d_call: .; clone_size: .; j_call: TRBJ1-1; cdr3_aa: CAWSEGTLNTEAFF; cdr3_nt: TGTGCCTGGAGTGAGGGTACCCTTAACACTGAAGCTTTCTTT
v_call: TRBV6-5; d_call: .; clone_size: few; j_call: TRBJ1-1; cdr3_aa: CASTRRGETEAFF; cdr3_nt: TGTGCCAGCACCCGAAGAGGGGAGACTGAAGCTTTCTTT
v_call: TRBV9; d_call: .; clone_size: few; j_call: TRBJ2-3; cdr3_aa: CASSANADTQYF; cdr3_nt: TGTGCCAGCAGCGCGAATGCAGATACGCAGTATTTT
v_call: TRBV2; d_call: TRBD1; clone_size: .; j_call: TRBJ2-5; cdr3_aa: CASHTRGPGETQYF; cdr3_nt: TGTGCCAGCCATACTAGGGGGCCGGGTGAGACCCAGTACTTC
v_call: TRBV10-3; d_call: .; clone_size: few; j_call: TRBJ2-7; cdr3_aa: CAISEKGTVSGYEQYF; cdr3_nt: TGTGCCATCAGTGAAAAAGGGACGGTTTCGGGCTACGAGCAGTACTTC
v_call: TRBV7-6; d_call: TRBD2; clone_size: .; j_call: TRBJ2-1; cdr3_aa: CASSRGLAGSSYNEQFF; cdr3_nt: TGTGCCAGCAGCCGGGGACTAGCGGGGAGCTCCTACAATGAGCAGTTCTTC
v_call: TRBV15; d_call: .; clone_size: .; j_call: TRBJ1-4; cdr3_aa: CATSRETAFNEKLFF; cdr3_nt: TGTGCCACCAGCAGAGAGACAGCATTTAATGAAAAACTGTTTTTT
v_call: TRBV12-3/TRBV12-4; d_call: TRBD2; clone_size: many; j_call: TRBJ2-1; cdr3_aa: CASSQRGYNEQFF; cdr3_nt: TGTGCCAGCAGTCAGCGGGGGTACAATGAGCAGTTCTTC
v_call: TRBV12-3/TRBV12-4; d_call: TRBD1; clone_size: few; j_call: TRBJ1-2; cdr3_aa: CASNHQQGARNGYTF; cdr3_nt: TGTGCCAGCAACCACCAACAGGGGGCGCGTAATGGCTACACCTTC
v_call: TRBV6-1; d_call: TRBD1; clone_size: .; j_call: TRBJ2-6; cdr3_aa: CASSLRDRGSAANVLTF; cdr3_nt: TGTGCCAGCAGTCTCCGGGACAGGGGGTCGGCGGCCAACGTCCTGACTTTC
v_call: TRBV20-1; d_call: .; clone_size: .; j_call: TRBJ2-5; cdr3_aa: CSATEHQETQYF; cdr3_nt: TGCAGTGCTACCGAGCACCAAGAGACCCAGTACTTC
v_call: TRBV20-1; d_call: .; clone_size: few; j_call: TRBJ2-7; cdr3_aa: CSVEGDLPSYEQYF; cdr3_nt: TGCAGTGTAGAAGGGGACTTACCCTCCTACGAGCAGTACTTC
v_call: TRBV28; d_call: .; clone_size: .; j_call: TRBJ2-5; cdr3_aa: CASHSPSETQYF; cdr3_nt: TGTGCCAGCCACTCCCCCTCCGAGACCCAGTACTTC
v_call: TRBV20-1; d_call: TRBD2; clone_size: .; j_call: TRBJ2-2; cdr3_aa: CSAGTSGRTGELFF; cdr3_nt: TGCAGTGCAGGAACTAGCGGGAGGACCGGGGAGCTGTTTTTT
v_call: TRBV4-1; d_call: TRBD2; clone_size: once; j_call: TRBJ2-2; cdr3_aa: CASSQDPTSGNTGELFF; cdr3_nt: TGCGCCAGCAGCCAAGATCCGACTAGCGGGAACACCGGGGAGCTGTTTTTT
v_call: TRBV9; d_call: TRBD2; clone_size: .; j_call: TRBJ2-1; cdr3_aa: CASSVDALAGRHWGDEQFF; cdr3_nt: TGTGCCAGCAGCGTAGATGCACTAGCGGGACGCCACTGGGGGGATGAGCAGTTCTTC
v_call: TRBV20-1; d_call: .; clone_size: .; j_call: TRBJ1-1; cdr3_aa: CSASSQFTEAFF; cdr3_nt: TGCAGTGCTAGTTCGCAGTTCACTGAAGCTTTCTTT